Listed here are 21 T cell receptor beta chains from one sample, sequenced in a study of T cells after yellow fever vaccination. MiXCR, applied by TCRdb to the 5' RACE reads, yields one record per CDR3 protein. The table shows more than 350,000 distinct CDR3 sequences, with 9.5% to 13% occurring only once. The sample in question was PBMCs, obtained on the day of the first yellow fever vaccination. The receptors originated from a man younger than 30 who received the YFV17D yellow fever vaccine.

The chain carries TRBV29-1 and TRBJ2-2; 10 bases line up with TRBD1. The V gene end was trimmed by 6 bases and the J gene end by 3 bases; junction bases not matched to a gene: 4. The CDR3 covers 14 residues. Germline V gene lookup returns CDR1 SQVTM and CDR2 ANQGSEA. The CDR3 bases are TGCAGCGTAGACAGGGGGCAGGACACCGGGGAGCTGTTTTTT. It specifies CSVDRGQDTGELFF.

A word on this clonotype: Germline and junction disagree at one end, which may indicate a read error. V usage is TRBV4-3 and J usage is TRBJ2-7; a weak D match, TRBD1 (7 bases). The CDR3 extends over 17 amino acids. Germline V gene sequence: CDR1 LGHNA, CDR2 YSLEER. The CDR3 coding sequence is TGCGCCAGCAGCCAGTATGGAGGGACAGACGGCATCTACGAGCAGCACTTC. It encodes CASSQYGGTDGIYEQHF.

This clonotype was seen only a few times. V is TRBV5-6 and J is TRBJ1-5; tentatively, D is TRBD1 (5 bases). The CDR3 runs 14 residues. V was shortened by 5 bases and J by 2 bases, with 11 bases between the two germline ends. CDR1 and CDR2 (germline): SGHDT, YYEEEE. This CDR3 is CASSWQGGNQPQHF. CDR3 bases: TGTGCCAGCAGTTGGCAGGGAGGCAATCAGCCCCAGCATTTT. Using reference TRBV5-6 and TRBJ1-5 for the parts outside the CDR3, the full variable domain is DAGVTQSPTHLIKTRGQQVTLRCSPKSGHDTVSWYQQALGQGPQFIFQYYEEEERQRGNFPDRFSGHQFPNYSSELNVNALLLGDSALYLCASSWQGGNQPQHFGDGTRLSIL.

This clonotype was seen a few times. The chain has TRBV4-3 and TRBJ2-2; tentative D call: TRBD2 (6 bases). In germline, CDR1 is LGHNA, CDR2 YSLEER. The CDR3 length is 15 residues. Trimming took off 4 bases at V and 7 bases at J, with 16 bases between the two ends. Here the CDR3 reads CASSPPGFGGGELFF. The CDR3 DNA sequence: TGCGCCAGCAGCCCCCCAGGGTTCGGGGGCGGGGAGCTGTTTTTT.

The V and J genes are TRBV9 and TRBJ2-1; D remains unclear. Germline V gives CDR1 SGDLS, CDR2 YYNGEE. V lost 3 bases to trimming and J lost 4 bases, with 17 bases between them. The CDR3 covers 16 residues. In DNA form, the CDR3 reads TGTGCCAGCAGCGCCCTATGGGATACTTCGTACAATGAGCAGTTCTTC. Residues: CASSALWDTSYNEQFF.

The rearrangement joins TRBV7-2 to TRBJ2-7, with TRBD2 identical over 7 bases. After removal of 3 bases from V and 3 bases from J, the junction contained 2 bases not matched to a gene. Germline V gene data show CDR1 as SGHTA and CDR2 as FQGNSA. This CDR3 is built from 13 residues. The CDR3 region has the DNA TGTGCCAGCAGCTTCCGGGACTACTACGAGCAGTACTTC. Translated: CASSFRDYYEQYF.

J is TRBJ2-7 and V is TRBV19; no clear D. CDR1 is LNHDA, CDR2 SQIVND, per germline (reference sequence). V shed 5 bases and J shed 0 bases, with 8 bases lying between them. The CDR3 extends over 13 amino acids. The DNA for the CDR3 is TGTGCCAGTAGTCCCGACCTCTCCTACGAGCAGTACTTC. Its translation: CASSPDLSYEQYF.

Only a few counts were recorded for this clonotype. This chain joins TRBV11-1 and TRBJ2-3; D might be TRBD1 (5 bases). The germline V and J ends were trimmed by 3 bases and 4 bases, with 11 bases remaining between them. The CDR3 is made up of 14 amino acids. CDR1 and CDR2 (germline): SGHAT, FQDESV (reference sequence). CDR3: CASSFPGKSDTQYF. CDR3 sequence (DNA): TGTGCCAGCAGCTTTCCAGGGAAATCAGATACGCAGTATTTT.

This clonotype has more than one count but fewer than ten. This chain connects TRBV2 to TRBJ1-1; no reliable D call. Germline V gives CDR1 SNHLY, CDR2 FYNNEI. The CDR3 totals 15 residues. Trimming removed 4 bases at V and 7 bases at J, with 19 bases between. The CDR3 is CASSGATVGNYEAFF. The CDR3 DNA sequence: TGTGCCAGCAGTGGGGCTACAGTGGGAAACTATGAAGCTTTCTTT.

This clonotype has just a few counts. This chain connects TRBV9 to TRBJ2-3; no clear D gene. V was trimmed by 4 bases and J by 4 bases, leaving 16 bases between them. Germline-derived CDR1 and CDR2 are SGDLS and YYNGEE. The CDR3 is 15 residues long. Here the CDR3 reads CASSYGPVGADTQYF. The DNA for the CDR3 is TGTGCCAGCAGCTACGGGCCCGTCGGTGCAGATACGCAGTATTTT.

This chain joins TRBV14 and TRBJ2-2; D not certain. The ends were cut back, 0 bases at V and 8 bases at J, with 7 bases in the middle. CDR1 is SGHDN, CDR2 FVKESK, per germline. The CDR3 has 13 amino acids. The CDR3 sequence: CASSQDPRGELFF. CDR3 DNA: TGTGCCAGCAGCCAAGACCCCCGGGGGGAGCTGTTTTTT.

This clonotype occurred a few times. V and J are TRBV11-2 and TRBJ2-3; the match to TRBD2 covers 9 bases. Unmatched junction bases numbered 20, after V lost 5 bases and J lost 2 bases. Germline CDR1 SGHAT, CDR2 FQNNGV. The CDR3 spans 20 residues. The CDR3 DNA sequence: TGTGCCAGCAGCCTCCGCTCCCTGGGTTGGCGGGGGGGCCTCACAGATACGCAGTATTTT. This translates into CASSLRSLGWRGGLTDTQYF.

The chain is built from TRBV7-2 and TRBJ1-3; tentative D call: TRBD1 (5 bases). The V end was cut by 4 bases, the J end by 0 bases, with 10 bases between. The length of the CDR3 is 15 residues. Germline assignment: CDR1 SGHTA and CDR2 FQGNSA. CDR3 nucleotide sequence: TGTGCCAGCAGCTCGGGACGGTCCTCTGGAAACACCATATATTTT. Protein: CASSSGRSSGNTIYF.

V and J are TRBV7-6 and TRBJ1-2, with 7 positions matching TRBD1. V lost 4 bases and J lost 8; bases outside the gene matches: 10. Germline CDR1 and CDR2: SGHVS and FNYEAQ. The CDR3 runs 14 residues. The CDR3 spells CASSSDTDRMGYTF. The CDR3 DNA follows: TGTGCCAGCAGCTCCGATACGGACAGGATGGGCTACACCTTC. The full variable domain, rest sourced from reference TRBV7-6 and TRBJ1-2, is GAGVSQSPRYKVTKRGQDVALRCDPISGHVSLYWYRQALGQGPEFLTYFNYEAQQDKSGLPNDRFSAERPEGSISTLTIQRTEQRDSAMYRCASSSDTDRMGYTFGSGTRLTVV.

This clonotype showed up just a few times. The rearrangement uses TRBV14 and TRBJ1-5; tentative D call: TRBD1 (5 bases). Germline assignment: CDR1 SGHDN and CDR2 FVKESK. The CDR3 is made up of 13 amino acids. The V and J ends lost 1 base and 10 bases respectively, with 11 bases between them. CDR3 DNA sequence: TGTGCCAGCAGCCAAGCGTATGGGGGACCCCAGCATTTT. Translated: CASSQAYGGPQHF.

This clonotype appeared many times. The chain joins TRBV5-5 to TRBJ2-7, with D perhaps being TRBD1 or TRBD2 (5 bases each). Germline lookup yields CDR1 SGHKS and CDR2 YYEKEE (reference sequence). Deletions cut 0 bases from V and 6 bases from J, with 10 bases between. The CDR3 has 13 amino acids. Here the CDR3 DNA reads TGTGCCAGCAGCTTGGTGGGGGAAGCCGAGCAGTACTTC. Translated: CASSLVGEAEQYF. Full variable domain (remainder filled in from reference TRBV5-5 and TRBJ2-7): DAGVTQSPTHLIKTRGQQVTLRCSPISGHKSVSWYQQVLGQGPQFIFQYYEKEERGRGNFPDRFSARQFPNYSSELNVNALLLGDSALYLCASSLVGEAEQYFGPGTRLTVT.

This clonotype was found many times. The rearrangement links TRBV7-2 to TRBJ1-1; D is undetermined. Germline V gives CDR1 SGHTA, CDR2 FQGNSA. The V end was cut by 5 bases, the J end by 1 base, with 8 bases between. The CDR3 extends over 13 amino acids. This CDR3 is CASSTQTNTEAFF. DNA for the CDR3: TGTGCCAGCAGCACACAGACGAACACTGAAGCTTTCTTT.

This clonotype was counted only a few times. The rearrangement joins TRBV5-1 to TRBJ1-4; TRBD1 might be the D (6 bases). This CDR3 comprises 15 residues. Trimming shortened V by 1 base and J by 5 bases, and 12 bases separated the two germline ends. Germline CDR1 reads SGHRS; CDR2 reads YFSETQ. The CDR3 loop reads CASSLRDQGNEKLFF. The CDR3 DNA reads TGCGCCAGCAGCTTGAGGGATCAGGGGAATGAAAAACTGTTTTTT. Drawing the rest from reference TRBV5-1 and TRBJ1-4, the complete variable domain is KAGVTQTPRYLIKTRGQQVTLSCSPISGHRSVSWYQQTPGQGLQFLFEYFSETQRNKGNFPGRFSGRQFSNSRSEMNVSTLELGDSALYLCASSLRDQGNEKLFFGSGTQLSVL.

V is TRBV4-1 and J is TRBJ2-2, with 9 bases matching TRBD1. After removal of 4 bases from V and 5 bases from J, the junction contained 5 bases not matched to a gene. The CDR3 runs 15 residues. Germline V gene lookup returns CDR1 MGHRA and CDR2 YSYEKL. The CDR3 sequence: CASSRPGQGTGELFF. The CDR3 bases are TGCGCCAGCAGCCGACCGGGACAGGGAACCGGGGAGCTGTTTTTT.

This chain connects TRBV29-1 to TRBJ2-2; no reliable D call. Trimming removed 7 bases at V and 6 bases at J, with 12 bases between. Germline loops: CDR1 SQVTM, CDR2 ANQGSEA. The CDR3 is 12 amino acids. CDR3 DNA: TGCAGCGCCAAAGGCGAGGCCGGGGAGCTGTTTTTT. Its protein product is CSAKGEAGELFF.

This clonotype was observed many times. The rearrangement links TRBV5-5 to TRBJ2-1, with 9 bases matching TRBD2. CDR3 size: 13 residues. Germline V gene lookup returns CDR1 SGHKS and CDR2 YYEKEE (reference sequence). J was trimmed by 14 bases and V by 2 bases; bases with no gene match: 8. Written as DNA, the CDR3 is TGTGCCAGCAGCTTTCTTGCGGGGGGGCCGGAGTTCTTC. Translating gives CASSFLAGGPEFF.